The 8 T cell receptor beta chains presented below share a single source sample, sequenced in a study of monozygotic twins with inflammatory bowel disease. TCRdb reprocessed the 5' RACE reads and reports one entry per CDR3 protein, with no DNA. Across a few hundred thousand distinct CDR3 sequences, the top ten clones capture less than 2.5% of the sample. Sequenced: blood. Receptor source: a human donor with ulcerative colitis or Crohn's disease, or a healthy co-twin of an affected twin (not recorded which).

V and J are TRBV7-3 and TRBJ2-1. CDR1 SGHTA and CDR2 FQGTGA come from the germline V gene. There are 13 residues in the CDR3. CDR3 loop: CASSIPSSAPGGF.

This chain joins TRBV5-1 and TRBJ2-5. The CDR3 totals 14 residues. Germline V gene lookup returns CDR1 SGHRS and CDR2 YFSETQ. CDR3: CASSLIDKQETQYF.

The chain is built from TRBV20-1 and TRBJ1-1. CDR3 length equals 14 residues. Germline values: CDR1 DFQATT, CDR2 SNEGSKA (reference sequence). The chain's CDR3 is CSAKAEIAGTEAFF.

This rearrangement joins TRBV5-1 to TRBJ2-2; TCRdb designates TRBD1, a call that cannot be tested without DNA. This CDR3 spans 16 amino acids. The germline gives CDR1 SGHRS, CDR2 YFSETQ. CDR3 amino acids: CASSLNTGGRGGELFF. Combining the CDR3 with reference TRBV5-1 and TRBJ2-2 gives the whole variable domain KAGVTQTPRYLIKTRGQQVTLSCSPISGHRSVSWYQQTPGQGLQFLFEYFSETQRNKGNFPGRFSGRQFSNSRSEMNVSTLELGDSALYLCASSLNTGGRGGELFFGEGSRLTVL.

The chain joins TRBV14 to TRBJ2-2. CDR1 is SGHDN and CDR2 is FVKESK in the germline V gene. The CDR3 is 13 amino acids. CDR3 sequence: CASSPSLSGELFF.

The J gene is TRBJ2-2, the V gene TRBV5-6. Germline loops: CDR1 SGHDT, CDR2 YYEEEE. This CDR3 has 14 residues. CDR3 protein: CASSRRLDTGELFF.

The V and J genes are TRBV5-1 and TRBJ1-1. Germline CDR1 SGHRS, CDR2 YFSETQ. The CDR3 length is 16 residues. The CDR3 loop is CASSIMSADLNTEAFF.

The chain employs TRBV20-1 and TRBJ1-4; the TRBD1 assignment by TCRdb is unverifiable without DNA. Germline CDR1 DFQATT, CDR2 SNEGSKA (reference sequence). CDR3 length equals 14 residues. Here the CDR3 reads CSGRGGNANEKLFF.